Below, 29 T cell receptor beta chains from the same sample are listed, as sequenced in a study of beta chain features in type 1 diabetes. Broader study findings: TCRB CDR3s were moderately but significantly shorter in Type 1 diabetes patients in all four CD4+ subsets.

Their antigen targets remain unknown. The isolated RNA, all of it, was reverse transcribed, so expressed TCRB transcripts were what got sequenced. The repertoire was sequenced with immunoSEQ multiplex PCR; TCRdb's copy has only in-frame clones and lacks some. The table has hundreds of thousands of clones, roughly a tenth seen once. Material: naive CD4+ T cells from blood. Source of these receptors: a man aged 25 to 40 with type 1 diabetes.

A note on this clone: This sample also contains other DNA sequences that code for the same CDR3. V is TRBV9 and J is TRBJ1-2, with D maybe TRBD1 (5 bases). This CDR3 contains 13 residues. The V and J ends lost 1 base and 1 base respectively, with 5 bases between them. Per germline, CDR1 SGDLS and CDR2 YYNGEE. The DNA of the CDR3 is TGTGCCAGCAGCGTACAGGGTAACTATGGCTACACCTTC. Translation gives CASSVQGNYGYTF.

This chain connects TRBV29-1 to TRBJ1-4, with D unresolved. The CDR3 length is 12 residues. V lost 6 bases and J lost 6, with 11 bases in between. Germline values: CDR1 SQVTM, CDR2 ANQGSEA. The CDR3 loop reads CSVRGRDEKLFF. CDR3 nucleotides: TGCAGCGTCCGGGGTAGAGATGAAAAACTGTTTTTT.

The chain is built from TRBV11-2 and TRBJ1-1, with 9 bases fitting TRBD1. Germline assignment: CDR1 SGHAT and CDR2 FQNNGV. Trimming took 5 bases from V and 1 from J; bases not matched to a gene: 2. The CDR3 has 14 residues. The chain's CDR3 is CASSAGQGNTEAFF. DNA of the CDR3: TGTGCCAGCAGCGCGGGACAGGGGAACACTGAAGCTTTCTTT.

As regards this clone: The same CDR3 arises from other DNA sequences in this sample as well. DNA for the CDR3: TGTGCCAGCAGCCTAGCGGGGGGTACCTACGAGCAGTACTTC. It yields the protein CASSLAGGTYEQYF. This chain uses TRBV28 with TRBJ2-7, with 11 bases aligning to TRBD2. This CDR3 has 14 amino acids. Trimming cost V 6 bases and J 2 bases; bases outside gene matches: 3. Per the germline V gene, CDR1 is MDHEN and CDR2 is SYDVKM.

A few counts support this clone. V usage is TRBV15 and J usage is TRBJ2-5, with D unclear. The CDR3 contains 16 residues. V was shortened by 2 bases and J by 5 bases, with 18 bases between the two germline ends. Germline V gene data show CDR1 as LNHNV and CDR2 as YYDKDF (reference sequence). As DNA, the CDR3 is TGTGCCACCAGCAGACAGAACCTACCGGCGGTGGAGACCCAGTACTTC. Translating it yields CATSRQNLPAVETQYF. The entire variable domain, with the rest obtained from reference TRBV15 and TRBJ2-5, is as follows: DAMVIQNPRYQVTQFGKPVTLSCSQTLNHNVMYWYQQKSSQAPKLLFHYYDKDFNNEADTPDNFQSRRPNTSFCFLDIRSPGLGDTAMYLCATSRQNLPAVETQYFGPGTRLLVL.

CDR3 nucleotides: TGTGCCAGCAGCAAATCCGGGACACCCCGGGCCAACGTCCTGACTTTC. The encoded protein is CASSKSGTPRANVLTF. The chain is built from TRBV7-8 and TRBJ2-6; maybe TRBD1 (6 bases). The germline V and J ends were trimmed by 5 bases and 5 bases, with 16 bases remaining between them. This CDR3 has 16 residues. In germline, CDR1 is SGHVS, CDR2 FQNEAQ.

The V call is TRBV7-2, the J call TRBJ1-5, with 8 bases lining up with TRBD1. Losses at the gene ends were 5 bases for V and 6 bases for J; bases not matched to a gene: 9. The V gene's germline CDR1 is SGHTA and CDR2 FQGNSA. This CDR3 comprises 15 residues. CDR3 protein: CASSPDRERGQPQHF. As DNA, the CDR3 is TGTGCCAGCAGCCCGGACAGGGAAAGGGGTCAGCCCCAGCATTTT.

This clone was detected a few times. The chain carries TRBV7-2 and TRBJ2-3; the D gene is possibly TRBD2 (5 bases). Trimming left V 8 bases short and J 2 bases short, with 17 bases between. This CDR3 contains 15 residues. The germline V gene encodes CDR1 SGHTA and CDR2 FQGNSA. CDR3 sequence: CASGSPLGTTDTQYF. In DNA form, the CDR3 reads TGTGCCAGCGGGAGCCCTCTTGGTACCACAGATACGCAGTATTTT.

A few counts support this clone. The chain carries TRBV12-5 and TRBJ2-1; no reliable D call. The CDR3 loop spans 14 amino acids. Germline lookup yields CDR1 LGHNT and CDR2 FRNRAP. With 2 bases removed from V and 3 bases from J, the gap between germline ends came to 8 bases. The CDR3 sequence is CASGLPLSYNEQFF. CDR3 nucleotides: TGTGCTAGTGGTTTGCCCTTGAGCTACAATGAGCAGTTCTTC.

The CDR3 region is CASSPRGDNIQYF. The CDR3, as DNA: TGTGCCAGCAGCCCCCGGGGGGACAACATTCAGTACTTC. V is TRBV7-2 and J is TRBJ2-4; 7 bases map to TRBD2. J was trimmed by 7 bases and V by 5 bases; bases with no gene match: 5. Germline V lookup: CDR1 SGHTA, CDR2 FQGNSA. The CDR3 runs to 13 residues.

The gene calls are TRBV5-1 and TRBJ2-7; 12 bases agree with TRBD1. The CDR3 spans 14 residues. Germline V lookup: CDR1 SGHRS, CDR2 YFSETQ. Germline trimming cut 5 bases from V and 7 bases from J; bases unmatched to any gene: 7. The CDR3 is CASRPGTGGLEQYF. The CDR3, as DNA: TGCGCCAGCAGACCCGGGACAGGGGGCTTGGAGCAGTACTTC.

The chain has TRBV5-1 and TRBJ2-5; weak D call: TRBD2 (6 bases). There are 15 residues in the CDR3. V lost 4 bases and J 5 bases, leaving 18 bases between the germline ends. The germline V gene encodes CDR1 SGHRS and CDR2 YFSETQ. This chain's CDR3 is CASSRQEAGQETQYF. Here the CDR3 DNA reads TGCGCCAGCAGCAGGCAGGAGGCGGGGCAGGAGACCCAGTACTTC.

This CDR3 reads CASSSTGISQFF. The CDR3 DNA is TGTGCCAGTAGTTCAACAGGGATTTCGCAGTTCTTC. This chain joins TRBV19 and TRBJ2-1; possibly TRBD1 for D (6 bases). The CDR3 consists of 12 residues. Deletions cut 5 bases from V and 12 bases from J, with 14 bases between. Germline loops: CDR1 LNHDA, CDR2 SQIVND (reference sequence).

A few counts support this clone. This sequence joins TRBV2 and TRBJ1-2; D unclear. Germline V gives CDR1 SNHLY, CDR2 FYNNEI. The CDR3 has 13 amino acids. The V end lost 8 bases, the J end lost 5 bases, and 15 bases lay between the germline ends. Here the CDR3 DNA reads TGTGCCAGCGGCGGAGGACCTGGGTATGGCTACACCTTC. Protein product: CASGGGPGYGYTF.

CDR3 coding DNA: TGTGCCAGCAGCTTAATGCACCGGGCGGGTAATGAAAAACTGTTTTTT. Protein product: CASSLMHRAGNEKLFF. The genes are TRBV7-3 and TRBJ1-4; no clear D. The V gene's germline CDR1 is SGHTA and CDR2 FQGTGA. The CDR3 length is 16 residues. The ends were cut back, 1 base at V and 4 bases at J, with 13 bases in the middle.

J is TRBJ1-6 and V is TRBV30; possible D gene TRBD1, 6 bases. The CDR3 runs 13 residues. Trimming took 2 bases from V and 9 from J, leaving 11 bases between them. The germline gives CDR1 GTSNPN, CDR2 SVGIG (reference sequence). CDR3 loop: CAWSPDSGSPLHF. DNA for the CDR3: TGTGCCTGGAGTCCGGACAGTGGTTCACCCCTCCACTTT.

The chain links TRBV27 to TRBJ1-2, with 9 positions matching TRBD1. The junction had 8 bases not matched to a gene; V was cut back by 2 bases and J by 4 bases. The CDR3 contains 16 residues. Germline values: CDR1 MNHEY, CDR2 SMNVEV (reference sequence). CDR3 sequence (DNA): TGTGCCAGCAGTTTAAAATGGACAGGGGAAGGCTATGGCTACACCTTC. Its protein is CASSLKWTGEGYGYTF.

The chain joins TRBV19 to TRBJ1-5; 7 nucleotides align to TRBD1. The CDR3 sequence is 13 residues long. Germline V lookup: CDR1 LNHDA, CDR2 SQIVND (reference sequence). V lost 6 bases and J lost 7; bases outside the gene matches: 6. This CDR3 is CASSDRVEQPQHF. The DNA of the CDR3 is TGTGCCAGTAGCGACAGGGTCGAGCAGCCCCAGCATTTT.

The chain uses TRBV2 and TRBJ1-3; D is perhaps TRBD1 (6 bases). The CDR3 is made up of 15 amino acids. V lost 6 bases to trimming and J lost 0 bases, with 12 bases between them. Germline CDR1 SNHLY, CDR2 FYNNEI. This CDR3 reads CASRLDSASGNTIYF. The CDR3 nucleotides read TGTGCCAGCAGGCTGGACAGTGCCTCTGGAAACACCATATATTTT.

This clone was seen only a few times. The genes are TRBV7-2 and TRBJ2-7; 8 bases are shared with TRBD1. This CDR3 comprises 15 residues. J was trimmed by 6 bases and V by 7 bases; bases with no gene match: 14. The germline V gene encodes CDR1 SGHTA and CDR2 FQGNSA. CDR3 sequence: CASTLTRTGLFEQYF. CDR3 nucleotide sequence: TGTGCCAGCACCTTGACTAGGACAGGGTTGTTCGAGCAGTACTTC.

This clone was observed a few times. The CDR3, as DNA: TGTGCCAGCAGCTTGCTAGCGGGTATTAACACCGGGGAGCTGTTTTTT. Its translation is CASSLLAGINTGELFF. The chain is built from TRBV5-4 and TRBJ2-2; 8 positions match TRBD2. With 1 base clipped from V and 2 bases from J, the junction kept 4 bases outside the gene matches. This CDR3 has 16 residues. The germline V gene has CDR1 SGHNT and CDR2 YYREEE (reference sequence).

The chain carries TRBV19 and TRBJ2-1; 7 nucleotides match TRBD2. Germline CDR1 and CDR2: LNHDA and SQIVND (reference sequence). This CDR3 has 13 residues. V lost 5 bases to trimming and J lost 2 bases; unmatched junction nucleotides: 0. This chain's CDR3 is CASSGGAYNEQFF. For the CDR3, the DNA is TGTGCCAGTAGTGGGGGGGCCTACAATGAGCAGTTCTTC.

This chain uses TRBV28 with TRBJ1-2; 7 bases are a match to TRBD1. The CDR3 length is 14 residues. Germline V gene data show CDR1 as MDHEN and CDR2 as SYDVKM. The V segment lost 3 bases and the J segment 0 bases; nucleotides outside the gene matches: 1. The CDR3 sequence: CASSFGTANYGYTF. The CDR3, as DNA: TGTGCCAGCAGTTTTGGGACAGCTAACTATGGCTACACCTTC.

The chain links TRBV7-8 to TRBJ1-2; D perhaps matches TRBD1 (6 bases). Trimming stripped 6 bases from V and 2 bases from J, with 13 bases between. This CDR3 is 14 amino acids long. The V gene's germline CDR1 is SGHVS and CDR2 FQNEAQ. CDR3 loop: CASRSTGPNYGYTF. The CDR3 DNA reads TGTGCCAGCAGGTCGACAGGACCAAACTATGGCTACACCTTC.

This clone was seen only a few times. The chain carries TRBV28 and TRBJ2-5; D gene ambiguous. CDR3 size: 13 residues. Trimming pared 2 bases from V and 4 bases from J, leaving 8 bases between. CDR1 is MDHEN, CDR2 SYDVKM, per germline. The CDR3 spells CASSLVSRETQYF. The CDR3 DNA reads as TGTGCCAGCAGTTTAGTTAGCAGAGAGACCCAGTACTTC.

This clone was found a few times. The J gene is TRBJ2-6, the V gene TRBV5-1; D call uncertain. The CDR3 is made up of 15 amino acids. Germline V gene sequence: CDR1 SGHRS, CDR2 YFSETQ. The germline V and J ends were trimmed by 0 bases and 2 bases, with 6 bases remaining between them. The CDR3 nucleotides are TGCGCCAGCAGCTTGGGTACAACTGGGGCCAACGTCCTGACTTTC. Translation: CASSLGTTGANVLTF. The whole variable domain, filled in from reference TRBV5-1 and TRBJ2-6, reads KAGVTQTPRYLIKTRGQQVTLSCSPISGHRSVSWYQQTPGQGLQFLFEYFSETQRNKGNFPGRFSGRQFSNSRSEMNVSTLELGDSALYLCASSLGTTGANVLTFGAGSRLTVL.

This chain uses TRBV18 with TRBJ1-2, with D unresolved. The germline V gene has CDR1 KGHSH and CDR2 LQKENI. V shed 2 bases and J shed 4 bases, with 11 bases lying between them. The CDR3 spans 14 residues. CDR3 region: CASSPAGPGYGYTF. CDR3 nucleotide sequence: TGTGCCAGCTCACCAGCAGGCCCTGGCTATGGCTACACCTTC.

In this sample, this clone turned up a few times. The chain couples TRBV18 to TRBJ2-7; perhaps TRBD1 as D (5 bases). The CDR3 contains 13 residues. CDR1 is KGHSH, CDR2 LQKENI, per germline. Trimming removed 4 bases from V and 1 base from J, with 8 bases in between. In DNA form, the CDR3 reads TGTGCCAGCTCACAGACAGCTTCCTACGAGCAGTACTTC. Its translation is CASSQTASYEQYF.

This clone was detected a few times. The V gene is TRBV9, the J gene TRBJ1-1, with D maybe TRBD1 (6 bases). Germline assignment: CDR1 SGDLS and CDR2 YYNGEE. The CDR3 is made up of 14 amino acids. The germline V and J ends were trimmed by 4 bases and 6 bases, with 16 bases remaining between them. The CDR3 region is CASSPYTGIAEAFF. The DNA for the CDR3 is TGTGCCAGCAGCCCCTACACAGGGATCGCTGAAGCTTTCTTT.